These 22 T cell receptor beta chains originate from one sample sequenced in a study of shared clonotypes between healthy human individuals. Naivety among CD8 cells was defined by CD45RO negativity and positive CCR7 selection, thereby excluding terminally differentiated effector memory CD45RA+ cells. This table comes from immunoSEQ multiplex PCR, and its TCRdb copy is limited to in-frame clones, with some not included. The sample lists some 2,100,000 clones, about 93% seen once, with around 1.7% in the top ten. Sequences were obtained from naive CD8+ T cells from PBMCs. Every receptor here comes from a man between 18 and 35 years old in good health. Some clones in this sample may be carry-over from other donors' samples.

The chain recombines TRBV7-2 with TRBJ1-5; D is unclear. The V gene lost 5 bases and the J gene lost 3 bases, with 17 bases spanning the gap. This CDR3 contains 16 residues. CDR1 and CDR2 from the germline V gene are SGHTA and FQGNSA. Here the CDR3 reads CASSQPMPWDNQPQHF. For the CDR3, the DNA is TGTGCCAGCAGCCAACCCATGCCTTGGGACAATCAGCCCCAGCATTTT.

The CDR3 loop is CASSLIPAGPYGYTF. Here the CDR3 DNA reads TGCGCCAGCAGCTTGATTCCCGCAGGGCCGTATGGCTACACCTTC. The rearrangement joins TRBV5-1 to TRBJ1-2, with D possibly being TRBD1 (5 bases). V shed 1 base and J shed 5 bases, with 15 bases lying between them. Germline CDR1 reads SGHRS; CDR2 reads YFSETQ. The CDR3 contains 15 residues.

The J gene is TRBJ1-1, the V gene TRBV6-5; D is possibly TRBD1 (5 bases). The CDR3 contains 15 residues. Germline V lookup: CDR1 MNHEY, CDR2 SVGAGI. Trimming pared 2 bases from V and 4 bases from J, leaving 14 bases between. The CDR3 loop is CASSYVGLEATEAFF. For the CDR3, the DNA is TGTGCCAGCAGTTACGTGGGACTAGAGGCCACTGAAGCTTTCTTT.

The chain joins TRBV5-4 to TRBJ2-7; maybe TRBD2 (5 bases). CDR3 length: 12 residues. The germline gives CDR1 SGHNT, CDR2 YYREEE (reference sequence). The ends were cut back, 4 bases at V and 7 bases at J, with 12 bases in the middle. The CDR3 bases are TGTGCCAGCAGCGATGGGCGGGTTGAGCAGTACTTC. Its protein is CASSDGRVEQYF.

The chain joins TRBV6-5 to TRBJ1-1; the D is unclear. V lost 2 bases and J 2 bases, leaving 15 bases between the germline ends. CDR1 and CDR2 from the germline V gene are MNHEY and SVGAGI. The CDR3 has 16 amino acids. CDR3: CASSYAEGALNTEAFF. The CDR3 DNA reads as TGTGCCAGCAGTTACGCAGAAGGCGCCTTAAACACTGAAGCTTTCTTT.

CDR3 sequence (DNA): TGTGCCAGCAGTATGGGCCTAGCGGGAGGATCAGGCCCCGGGGAGCTGTTTTTT. As protein: CASSMGLAGGSGPGELFF. This rearrangement joins TRBV5-4 to TRBJ2-2, with TRBD2 matching 11 bases. CDR1 and CDR2 from the germline V gene are SGHNT and YYREEE (reference sequence). Trimming cost V 5 bases and J 6 bases; bases outside gene matches: 15. The CDR3 has 18 residues.

V gene TRBV7-8 combines with J gene TRBJ2-3, with 14 bases lining up with TRBD2. V lost 5 bases and J lost 3; bases outside the gene matches: 7. This CDR3 is 17 amino acids long. The germline V gene encodes CDR1 SGHVS and CDR2 FQNEAQ. The CDR3, as DNA: TGTGCCAGCAGCACCCGACTAGCGGGAGGGCCGACAGATACGCAGTATTTT. Translated: CASSTRLAGGPTDTQYF.

The chain uses TRBV18 and TRBJ1-2, with D uncertain. Trimming pared 0 bases from V and 11 bases from J, leaving 10 bases between. This CDR3 has 12 amino acids. Germline CDR1 and CDR2: KGHSH and LQKENI. This chain's CDR3 is CASSPPREQYTF. The DNA of the CDR3 is TGTGCCAGCTCACCACCAAGGGAGCAATACACCTTC.

The CDR3 nucleotides are TGCGCCAGCAGCCAAGGGGGGGGACTAGTGTTCTACGAGCAGTACTTC. As protein: CASSQGGGLVFYEQYF. This rearrangement joins TRBV4-1 to TRBJ2-7, with 8 nucleotides matching TRBD2. Trimming cost V 1 base and J 3 bases; bases outside gene matches: 8. The germline V gene encodes CDR1 MGHRA and CDR2 YSYEKL. The CDR3 runs to 16 residues.

This clone was counted a single time. The same CDR3 also results from other DNA sequences found in this sample. The chain couples TRBV6-5 to TRBJ2-7; D is possibly TRBD1 (5 bases). V gave up 0 bases and J gave up 7 bases, with 10 bases separating them. This CDR3 is 13 amino acids long. Germline V lookup: CDR1 MNHEY, CDR2 SVGAGI. DNA for the CDR3: TGTGCCAGCAGTTACTCAACAGGTGGAGAGCAGTACTTC. Protein sequence: CASSYSTGGEQYF.

This clone appeared once. One end of the junction varies from germline; a read error may be responsible. The chain uses TRBV27 and TRBJ2-7; D ambiguous. CDR1 and CDR2 (germline): MNHEY, SMNVEV (reference sequence). CDR3 length equals 13 residues. The CDR3: CASSFVDQAERYF. CDR3 coding DNA: TGTGCCAGCAGTTTCGTCGACCAGGCGGAGCGGTACTTC.

The chain links TRBV28 to TRBJ1-1; no definite D call. Germline loops: CDR1 MDHEN, CDR2 SYDVKM. The CDR3 extends over 12 amino acids. The V end lost 3 bases, the J end lost 6 bases, and 8 bases lay between the germline ends. CDR3 in DNA: TGTGCCAGCAGTTTCATGCCGCCTGAAGCTTTCTTT. Translation gives CASSFMPPEAFF.

V and J are TRBV7-8 and TRBJ2-7; perhaps TRBD1 as D (5 bases). Germline V gene data show CDR1 as SGHVS and CDR2 as FQNEAQ. The CDR3 covers 15 residues. Trimming pared 5 bases from V and 3 bases from J, leaving 17 bases between. The CDR3 protein is CASSLRARADYEQYF. The CDR3 coding sequence is TGTGCCAGCAGCCTCCGGGCCAGGGCGGACTACGAGCAGTACTTC.

The genes are TRBV9 and TRBJ2-1, with 8 bases fitting TRBD2. This CDR3 is 14 amino acids long. Trimming at V came to 3 bases and at J to 8 bases, leaving 7 bases not matched to a gene. Germline V gene data show CDR1 as SGDLS and CDR2 as YYNGEE. The CDR3 protein is CASSGGLASDEQFF. DNA for the CDR3: TGTGCCAGCAGCGGAGGACTAGCAAGCGATGAGCAGTTCTTC.

V gene TRBV28 combines with J gene TRBJ2-3; weak D call: TRBD1 (5 bases). Trimming shortened V by 2 bases and J by 1 base, and 13 bases separated the two germline ends. CDR3 length equals 16 residues. The germline CDR1 and CDR2 sequences are MDHEN and SYDVKM. The CDR3 nucleotides read TGTGCCAGCAGTTTAAGACTTATACAGGGCACAGATACGCAGTATTTT. Translation gives CASSLRLIQGTDTQYF.

The gene calls are TRBV7-9 and TRBJ2-3; a possible D gene is TRBD2 (6 bases). Trimming cost V 5 bases and J 2 bases, with 14 bases left between them. CDR3 length: 15 amino acids. From germline, CDR1 is SEHNR and CDR2 FQNEAQ (reference sequence). The CDR3 DNA is TGTGCCAGCAGCCTTCTTGGGGGGTACACAGATACGCAGTATTTT. This codes for CASSLLGGYTDTQYF.

This chain joins TRBV5-4 and TRBJ1-1, with D perhaps TRBD1 (6 bases). CDR1 is SGHNT, CDR2 YYREEE, per germline (reference sequence). The V end lost 10 bases, the J end lost 12 bases, and 22 bases lay between the germline ends. The CDR3 sequence is 12 residues long. CDR3 loop: CAGHDGGARSFF. The DNA of the CDR3 is TGTGCCGGCCACGATGGGGGGGCGCGGTCTTTCTTT. The full variable domain, rest sourced from reference TRBV5-4 and TRBJ1-1, is ETGVTQSPTHLIKTRGQQVTLRCSSQSGHNTVSWYQQALGQGPQFIFQYYREEENGRGNFPPRFSGLQFPNYSSELNVNALELDDSALYLCAGHDGGARSFFGQGTRLTVV.

As regards this clone: The sample has other DNA sequences that encode this CDR3 too. The genes are TRBV9 and TRBJ2-2, with no clear D. The CDR3 totals 12 residues. Germline CDR1 is SGDLS and CDR2 is YYNGEE. Trimming stripped 3 bases from V and 4 bases from J, with 4 bases between. Here the CDR3 reads CASSGGTGELFF. The CDR3, as DNA: TGTGCCAGCAGCGGTGGCACCGGGGAGCTGTTTTTT.

The V gene is TRBV7-9, the J gene TRBJ1-1; 8 bases agree with TRBD1. The germline V gene has CDR1 SEHNR and CDR2 FQNEAQ (reference sequence). This CDR3 is built from 17 residues. The junction had 12 bases not matched to a gene; V was cut back by 5 bases and J by 1 base. The CDR3 spells CASSATGDRGANTEAFF. Here the CDR3 DNA reads TGTGCCAGCAGCGCGACAGGGGATAGGGGTGCGAACACTGAAGCTTTCTTT. The full variable domain, rest sourced from reference TRBV7-9 and TRBJ1-1, is DTGVSQNPRHKITKRGQNVTFRCDPISEHNRLYWYRQTLGQGPEFLTYFQNEAQLEKSRLLSDRFSAERPKGSFSTLEIQRTEQGDSAMYLCASSATGDRGANTEAFFGQGTRLTVV.

The chain employs TRBV4-1 and TRBJ1-3; D call uncertain. V was shortened by 1 base and J by 4 bases, with 8 bases between the two germline ends. The CDR3 consists of 14 residues. Germline V gene data show CDR1 as MGHRA and CDR2 as YSYEKL. CDR3 region: CASSQGAWGNTIYF. The CDR3 bases are TGCGCCAGCAGCCAAGGGGCTTGGGGAAACACCATATATTTT.

The chain carries TRBV4-1 and TRBJ2-7; 10 bases are shared with TRBD2. CDR1 is MGHRA, CDR2 YSYEKL, per germline. The CDR3 extends over 16 amino acids. V lost 2 bases, J lost 1 base, and 5 bases stayed unmatched. As DNA, the CDR3 is TGCGCCAGCAGCCAATCACCGGGACTAGCGTCCTACGAGCAGTACTTC. It encodes CASSQSPGLASYEQYF.

The chain employs TRBV7-3 and TRBJ2-1; 7 nucleotides line up with TRBD2. Trimming cost V 0 bases and J 2 bases; bases outside gene matches: 7. The CDR3 extends over 17 amino acids. Germline V gene data show CDR1 as SGHTA and CDR2 as FQGTGA. CDR3 amino acids: CASSLTGGTGPYNEQFF. CDR3 DNA: TGTGCCAGCAGCTTAACCGGGGGGACCGGCCCCTACAATGAGCAGTTCTTC.